Given below is one T cell receptor beta chain in context. Its matching antigen is unknown. CDR1 LNHDA and CDR2 SQIVND come from the germline V gene (reference sequence). With 6 bases removed from V and 3 bases from J, the gap between germline ends came to 14 bases. The CDR3 totals 14 residues. The sample comes from a study of a mutant IDH1 vaccine in newly diagnosed glioma. Turning to the study itself: The week-35 safety follow-up was V12, and the week-47 study end was V13. Study observations and caveats: Any relationship between pseudoprogression and changes in top peripheral T cell clonotypes seemed absent.

Profiling relied on immunoSEQ multiplex PCR, and the TCRdb table lists in-frame clones only, not all of them. The sample lists more than 35,000 clones, around 81% occurring once. The time point was: week 35, safety follow-up. The investigators gave 300 ug of mutant IDH1 20-mer peptide in each vaccine dose, together with topical imiquimod. Eight vaccinations reached patients in weeks 1, 3, 5, 7, 11, 15, 19 and 23. Each tumor in the donors was a new WHO grade 3 or 4 astrocytoma, IDH1-mutant and ATRX-lost. The source is a woman in her thirties or forties with glioma. Some clones in this sample may be carry-over from other donors' samples. This chain uses TRBV19 with TRBJ1-1; D call uncertain. Source: PBMCs, taken from a glioma patient whose treatment included an IDH1 peptide vaccine. CDR3: CASRRSPKDTEAFF. CDR3 in DNA: TGTGCCAGTAGAAGGAGTCCAAAGGACACTGAAGCTTTCTTT. Combining the CDR3 with reference TRBV19 and TRBJ1-1 gives the whole variable domain DGGITQSPKYLFRKEGQNVTLSCEQNLNHDAMYWYRQDPGQGLRLIYYSQIVNDFQKGDIAEGYSVSREKKESFPLTVTSAQKNPTAFYLCASRRSPKDTEAFFGQGTRLTVV.